This T cell receptor beta chain derives from a study of control samples from healthy donors and cancer patients. The CDR3 consists of 14 residues. After removal of 6 bases from V and 8 bases from J, the junction contained 9 bases not matched to a gene. The germline V gene encodes CDR1 MNHNY and CDR2 SVGAGI (reference sequence). Data came from immunoSEQ multiplex PCR; TCRdb stores just in-frame clones and leaves some out. In the table there are roughly 120,000 clones, approximately 90% of which are singletons. The sample holds one count of this clone. The clonotype comes from a woman between 65 and 79 years old in good health. The source material was blood. This sequence joins TRBV6-6 and TRBJ1-4; TRBD1 agrees at 7 bases. CDR3 sequence reads: CASRTQGIAEKLFF. DNA of the CDR3: TGTGCCAGCAGAACACAGGGGATTGCGGAAAAACTGTTTTTT.